This T cell receptor beta chain was sequenced in a study of beta chain features in type 1 diabetes. Germline V CDR1 and CDR2: SEHNR, FQNEAQ (reference sequence). V lost 5 bases to trimming and J lost 6 bases; unmatched junction nucleotides: 14. This CDR3 has 17 residues. Isolated RNA was reverse transcribed in full, so expressed TCRB transcripts were sequenced. Produced via immunoSEQ multiplex PCR; TCRdb's table is partial and in-frame only. The sample yields just over 450,000 clones, approximately 31% seen once. Comments on this clone: Its antigen is undetermined.

Study conclusions and caveats: For TCRB rearrangement, an influence of HLA type remained unresolved here. Overrepresentation of cells with high TCR expression could result from cDNA sequencing.

Cell sorting via CD45RO/CCR7/CD25/CD127/CD95/CD27 was performed to obtain CD4+ naive, central memory, regulatory and stem cell-like memory cells. The chain carries TRBV7-9 and TRBJ2-1; 9 nucleotides line up with TRBD1. What was sequenced was naive CD4+ T cells from blood. The clonotype originates from a man between 18 and 29 years old in good health. The CDR3 bases are TGTGCCAGCAGCCTAAGCCGGGGACAGGGTCCCTCCAATGAGCAGTTCTTC. Protein product: CASSLSRGQGPSNEQFF. Combining the CDR3 with reference TRBV7-9 and TRBJ2-1 gives the whole variable domain DTGVSQNPRHKITKRGQNVTFRCDPISEHNRLYWYRQTLGQGPEFLTYFQNEAQLEKSRLLSDRFSAERPKGSFSTLEIQRTEQGDSAMYLCASSLSRGQGPSNEQFFGPGTRLTVL.